This TCR beta chain was identified during a study of beta chain features in type 1 diabetes. cDNA synthesis used the whole RNA isolate, giving expressed TCRB sequences. Libraries were prepared by immunoSEQ multiplex PCR; TCRdb keeps only in-frame clonotypes and omits some of them. The table lists about 320,000 clones, approximately 14% of them singletons. The V and J ends lost 5 bases and 0 bases respectively, with 16 bases between them. The CDR3 is 16 residues long. Germline lookup yields CDR1 SGHTA and CDR2 FQGNSA. Naive, central memory, regulatory and stem cell-like memory cells within the CD4+ compartment were sorted using CD45RO/CCR7/CD25/CD127/CD95/CD27.

Sequencing was carried out using central memory CD4+ T cells from blood. This receptor was obtained from a man aged 25 to 40 in good health. The rearrangement uses TRBV7-2 and TRBJ1-2; TRBD1 might be the D (6 bases). The CDR3 loop is CASSMGMGGPNYGYTF. CDR3 nucleotides: TGTGCCAGCAGCATGGGGATGGGGGGCCCTAACTATGGCTACACCTTC.